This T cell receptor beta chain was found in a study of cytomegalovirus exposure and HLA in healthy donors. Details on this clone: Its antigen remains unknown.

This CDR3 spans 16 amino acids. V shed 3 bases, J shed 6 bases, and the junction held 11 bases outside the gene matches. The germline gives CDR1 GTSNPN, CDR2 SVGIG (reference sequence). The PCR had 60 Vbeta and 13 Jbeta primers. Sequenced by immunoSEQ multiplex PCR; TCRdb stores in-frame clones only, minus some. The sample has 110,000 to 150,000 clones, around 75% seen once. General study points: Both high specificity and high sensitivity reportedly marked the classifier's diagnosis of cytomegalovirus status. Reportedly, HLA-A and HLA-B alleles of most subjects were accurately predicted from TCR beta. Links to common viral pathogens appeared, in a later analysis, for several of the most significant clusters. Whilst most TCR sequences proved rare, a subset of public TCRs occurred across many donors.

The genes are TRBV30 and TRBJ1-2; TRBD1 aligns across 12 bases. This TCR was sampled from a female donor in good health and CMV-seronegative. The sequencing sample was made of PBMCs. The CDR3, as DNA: TGTGCCTGGAGGGAAGCCGCCGGGACAGGGGGCGATGGCTACACCTTC. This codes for CAWREAAGTGGDGYTF.